This TCR beta chain was profiled in a study of blood T cell repertoires in COVID-19. Study background: The United States, Italy and Spain provided the acute and convalescent COVID-19 samples. The cDNA or gDNA used as material had been derived from T cells, B-cell-depleted T cells, or PBMCs.

Only a few counts were recorded for this clone. The CDR3 is 15 amino acids. The germline V and J ends were trimmed by 4 bases and 3 bases, with 16 bases remaining between them. Germline loops: CDR1 MNHEY, CDR2 SMNVEV (reference sequence). Authors' processing steps: Using reference gene primer amplification, nucleated cell counts were estimated. The data were produced by immunoSEQ multiplex PCR, yet TCRdb's version contains in-frame clones alone and is incomplete. V and J calls and clone size follow that table, whereas D and trimming were derived from the DNA. Of around 700,000 clones listed, just under 90% are singletons.

The V call is TRBV27, the J call TRBJ2-7, with D perhaps matching TRBD2 (5 bases). The source material was peripheral blood. The receptor's source is a woman aged 18-29 years with acute or convalescent COVID-19. CDR3 protein: CASSSRGIPVYEQYF. In DNA, the CDR3 is TGTGCCAGCAGTTCCAGAGGGATACCGGTCTACGAGCAGTACTTC.